Listed below are T cell receptor beta chains from one sample, sequenced in a study of Graves' ophthalmopathy and Graves' hyperthyroidism. TCRdb re-called the multiplex PCR reads through MiXCR, storing one row per CDR3 protein. The table has roughly 380,000 distinct CDR3 sequences, approximately 15% seen once. Sequenced material: peripheral blood. Every receptor here comes from a woman aged 18-29 years with stable Graves' hyperthyroidism. Both conserved end residues are part of each CDR3. D genes are given only for firm matches. Rows may omit the clone size; those that give it use once, few, many or a size class.

D gene | J gene | V gene | clone size | CDR3 DNA | CDR3 protein
. | TRBJ1-1 | TRBV6-1 | many | TGTGCCAGCAGTGAACTTAGGACCTCCGTTTCTTGGAAAGCTTTCTTT | CASSELRTSVSWKAFF
. | TRBJ2-7 | TRBV29-1 | many | TGCAGCGTTGAAGACGGGACCGAGCAGTACTTC | CSVEDGTEQYF
. | TRBJ2-7 | TRBV11-2 | few | TGTGCCAGCAGCTTAGTCGGGGGTTTGACCTACGAGCAGTACTTC | CASSLVGGLTYEQYF
. | TRBJ1-2 | TRBV6-2/TRBV6-3 | many | TGTGCCAGCAGTAGTTTACCGGGGGGCTACACCTTC | CASSSLPGGYTF
. | TRBJ1-1 | TRBV12-3/TRBV12-4 | many | TGTGCCAGCAGTTTCTCGAACACTGAAGCTTTCTTT | CASSFSNTEAFF
. | TRBJ1-5 | TRBV7-2 | many | TGTGCCAGCAGCTTAGCACGTAGCAATCAGCCCCAGCATTTT | CASSLARSNQPQHF
. | TRBJ1-5 | TRBV20-1 | few | TGCAGTGCTAGGACGGGAGGTCAGCCCCAGCATTTT | CSARTGGQPQHF
TRBD1 | TRBJ2-7 | TRBV7-2 | many | TGTGCCAGCAGCCCGCTCCCGGGACAGGGAGTCGACGAGCAGTACTTC | CASSPLPGQGVDEQYF
TRBD1 | TRBJ1-5 | TRBV20-1 | many | TGCAGTGCTATAGGGGACAGGGGTAATCAGCCCCAGCATTTT | CSAIGDRGNQPQHF
. | TRBJ2-5 | TRBV7-6 | few | TGTGCCAGCAGCTTAGGGGGCACCCTGGGGGAGACCCAGTACTTC | CASSLGGTLGETQYF
TRBD1 | TRBJ1-5 | TRBV6-2/TRBV6-3 | many | TGTGCCAGCAGTACAGGGGGCTGGCAGCCCCAGCATTTT | CASSTGGWQPQHF
TRBD1 | TRBJ1-2 | TRBV29-1 | many | TGCAGCGTTGACCTTATACAGGGGCACTATGGCTACACCTTC | CSVDLIQGHYGYTF
. | TRBJ2-7 | TRBV3-1 | . | TGTGCCAGCAGCCACTTCGGTTCCTACGAGCAGTACTTC | CASSHFGSYEQYF
. | TRBJ2-2 | TRBV5-1 | many | TGCGCCAGCATCAGTTGGGAGGTTGGCACCGGGGAGCTGTTTTTT | CASISWEVGTGELFF
. | TRBJ2-2 | TRBV20-1 | many | TGCAGTGCCTGGAGGGCCGGGGAGCTGTTTTTT | CSAWRAGELFF
. | TRBJ2-5 | TRBV6-1 | once | TGTGCCAGCAGAGGGGCAGAGACCCAGTACTTC | CASRGAETQYF
TRBD2 | TRBJ2-3 | TRBV20-1 | . | TGCAGTGCTAGAGACCAGCGGGGGACAGATACGCAGTATTTT | CSARDQRGTDTQYF
TRBD1 | TRBJ1-6 | TRBV3-1 | few | TGTGCCAGCAGCCAAGATGGCGGGACAGCGAATTCACCCCTCCACTTT | CASSQDGGTANSPLHF
TRBD1 | TRBJ1-6 | TRBV7-2 | . | TGTGCCAGCAGCTCTGAGGACAGGGCCCCCCTCCACTTT | CASSSEDRAPLHF
. | TRBJ2-5 | TRBV24-1 | many | TGTGCCACCAGTGTTTTGACCCCCTTGGTGGGCAGAGGAGTCCAAGAGACCCAGTACTTC | CATSVLTPLVGRGVQETQYF
. | TRBJ2-2 | TRBV7-9 | many | TGTGCCAGCAACGATCCACTTGGACAGACGAACACCGGGGAGCTGTTTTTT | CASNDPLGQTNTGELFF
. | TRBJ1-2 | TRBV7-2 | . | TGTGCCAGCAGCTTACTAGAAGCGTACACCTTC | CASSLLEAYTF
. | TRBJ2-4 | TRBV11-1 | . | TGTGCCAGCAGCTTAAACAGGAGAGCCAAAAACATTCAGTACTTC | CASSLNRRAKNIQYF
TRBD1 | TRBJ2-5 | TRBV18 | few | TGTGCCAGCTCACCACCCCTCCAGGACAGGGGGCGCGATAGCGAGACCCAGTACTTC | CASSPPLQDRGRDSETQYF
. | TRBJ2-3 | TRBV12-3/TRBV12-4 | many | TGTGCCAGCCGAATCAACTTACAGGACACAGATACGCAGTATTTT | CASRINLQDTDTQYF
. | TRBJ2-2 | TRBV10-1 | . | TGCGCCAGCAGTGCTTGGGCCGGGGAGCTGTTTTTT | CASSAWAGELFF
. | TRBJ2-7 | TRBV7-2 | many | TGTGCCAGCAGCTTGTCGGGCCGCTACGAGCAGTACTTC | CASSLSGRYEQYF
. | TRBJ1-2 | TRBV29-1 | many | TGCAGCGTCCACCGAAGCAGGGAAGGCTACACCTTC | CSVHRSREGYTF
. | TRBJ1-2 | TRBV19 | many | TGTGCCAGTAGTATAGGGCCCCCCAGGGTCTATGGCTACACCTTC | CASSIGPPRVYGYTF
. | TRBJ1-1 | TRBV24-1 | many | TGTGCCACCAGTGATATATCCAGGGGCACTGAAGCTTTCTTT | CATSDISRGTEAFF
. | TRBJ1-2 | TRBV6-8 | . | TGTGCCAGCAGTTACGGGGGGGGAAGAGGCTACACCTTC | CASSYGGGRGYTF
. | TRBJ2-7 | TRBV12-3/TRBV12-4 | many | TGTGCCAGCAGTTTCGGGACGGAGAACGAGCAGTACTTC | CASSFGTENEQYF
. | TRBJ2-6 | TRBV9 | few | TGTGCCAGCAGCGTAGACAGGGCTAATGGGGCTGGGGCCAACGTCCTGACTTTC | CASSVDRANGAGANVLTF